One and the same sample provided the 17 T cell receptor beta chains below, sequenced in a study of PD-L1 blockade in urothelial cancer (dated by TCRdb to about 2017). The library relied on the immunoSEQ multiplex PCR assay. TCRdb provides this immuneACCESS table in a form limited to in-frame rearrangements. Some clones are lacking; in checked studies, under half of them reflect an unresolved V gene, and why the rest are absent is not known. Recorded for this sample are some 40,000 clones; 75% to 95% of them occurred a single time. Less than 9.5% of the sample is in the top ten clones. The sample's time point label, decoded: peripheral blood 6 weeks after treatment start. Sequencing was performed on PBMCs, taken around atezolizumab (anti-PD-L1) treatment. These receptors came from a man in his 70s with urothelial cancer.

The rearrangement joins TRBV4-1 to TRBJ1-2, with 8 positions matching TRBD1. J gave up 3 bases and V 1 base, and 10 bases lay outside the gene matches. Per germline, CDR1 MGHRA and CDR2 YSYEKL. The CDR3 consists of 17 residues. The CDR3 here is CASSQAPDRGGDYGYTF. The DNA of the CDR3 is TGCGCCAGCAGCCAAGCGCCTGACAGGGGAGGTGACTATGGCTACACCTTC.

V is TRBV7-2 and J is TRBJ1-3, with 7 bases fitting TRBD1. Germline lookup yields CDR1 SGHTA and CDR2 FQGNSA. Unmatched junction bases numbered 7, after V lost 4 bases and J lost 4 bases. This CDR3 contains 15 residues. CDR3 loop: CASSSRQGPGNTIYF. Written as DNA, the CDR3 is TGTGCCAGCAGCTCGCGACAGGGCCCAGGAAACACCATATATTTT.

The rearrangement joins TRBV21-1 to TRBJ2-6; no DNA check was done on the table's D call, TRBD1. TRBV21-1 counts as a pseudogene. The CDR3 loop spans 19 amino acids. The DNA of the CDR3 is TGTGCCAGCAGCAAATTTTGGGACAGCGGACTCTCTGGGGCCAACGTCCTGACTTTC. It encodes CASSKFWDSGLSGANVLTF.

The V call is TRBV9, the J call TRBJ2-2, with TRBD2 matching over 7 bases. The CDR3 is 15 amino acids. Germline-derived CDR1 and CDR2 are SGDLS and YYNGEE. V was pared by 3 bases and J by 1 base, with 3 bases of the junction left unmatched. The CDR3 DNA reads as TGTGCCAGCAGCGGGGGGAGGGAGAACACCGGGGAGCTGTTTTTT. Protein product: CASSGGRENTGELFF.

The CDR3 DNA follows: TGCGCCAGCAGCTTGGATCCGGGACTAACCTACGAGCAGTACTTC. It codes for CASSLDPGLTYEQYF. The gene calls are TRBV5-1 and TRBJ2-7, with TRBD2 matching over 7 bases. J gave up 2 bases and V 0 bases, and 5 bases lay outside the gene matches. The CDR3 sequence is 15 residues long. Germline V gives CDR1 SGHRS, CDR2 YFSETQ. The whole variable domain, filled in from reference TRBV5-1 and TRBJ2-7, reads KAGVTQTPRYLIKTRGQQVTLSCSPISGHRSVSWYQQTPGQGLQFLFEYFSETQRNKGNFPGRFSGRQFSNSRSEMNVSTLELGDSALYLCASSLDPGLTYEQYFGPGTRLTVT.

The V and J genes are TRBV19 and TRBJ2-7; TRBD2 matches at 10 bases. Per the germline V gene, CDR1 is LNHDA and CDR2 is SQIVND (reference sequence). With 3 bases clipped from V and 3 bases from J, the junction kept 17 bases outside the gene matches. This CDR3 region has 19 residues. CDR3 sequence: CASSMGRASGSDSRYEQYF. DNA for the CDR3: TGTGCCAGTAGTATGGGGCGGGCTAGCGGGAGTGACAGTCGCTACGAGCAGTACTTC.

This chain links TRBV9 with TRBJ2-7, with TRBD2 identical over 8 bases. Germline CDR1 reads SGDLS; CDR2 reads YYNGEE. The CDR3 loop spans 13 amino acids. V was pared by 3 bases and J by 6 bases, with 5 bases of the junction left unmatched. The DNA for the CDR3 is TGTGCCAGCAGCGCAGGACTAGCAGGCGAGCAGTACTTC. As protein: CASSAGLAGEQYF.

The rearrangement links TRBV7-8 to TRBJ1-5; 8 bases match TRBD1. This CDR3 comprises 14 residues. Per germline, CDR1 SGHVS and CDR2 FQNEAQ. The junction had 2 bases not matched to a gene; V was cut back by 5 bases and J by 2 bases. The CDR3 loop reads CASSRGQGNQPQHF. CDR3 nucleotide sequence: TGTGCCAGCAGCAGGGGACAGGGCAATCAGCCCCAGCATTTT.

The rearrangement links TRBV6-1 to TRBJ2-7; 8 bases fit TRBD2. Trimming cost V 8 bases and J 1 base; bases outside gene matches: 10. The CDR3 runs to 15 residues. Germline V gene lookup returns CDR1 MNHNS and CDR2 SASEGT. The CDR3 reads CASLSGSGGSYEQYF. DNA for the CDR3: TGTGCCAGCCTCTCGGGGAGCGGGGGATCCTACGAGCAGTACTTC.

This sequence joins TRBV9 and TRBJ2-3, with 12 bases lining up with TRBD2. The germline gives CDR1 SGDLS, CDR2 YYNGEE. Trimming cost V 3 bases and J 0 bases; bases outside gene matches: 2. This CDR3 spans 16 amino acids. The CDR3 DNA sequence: TGTGCCAGCAGCGGTCTAGCGGGAGGGAGCACAGATACGCAGTATTTT. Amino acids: CASSGLAGGSTDTQYF.

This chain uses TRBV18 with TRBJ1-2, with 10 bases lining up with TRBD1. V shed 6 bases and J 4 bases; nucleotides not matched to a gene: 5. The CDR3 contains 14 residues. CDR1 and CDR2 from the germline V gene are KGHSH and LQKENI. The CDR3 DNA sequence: TGTGCCAGCTCTTCGGGACAGGGGACCTATGGCTACACCTTC. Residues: CASSSGQGTYGYTF.

This chain's CDR3 is CASRWTQTYGYTF. The CDR3 DNA reads as TGTGCCAGCAGATGGACACAGACCTATGGCTACACCTTC. V and J are TRBV28 and TRBJ1-2; possibly TRBD1 for D (5 bases). V was pared by 6 bases and J by 4 bases, with 12 bases between. From germline, CDR1 is MDHEN and CDR2 SYDVKM. This CDR3 is built from 13 residues.

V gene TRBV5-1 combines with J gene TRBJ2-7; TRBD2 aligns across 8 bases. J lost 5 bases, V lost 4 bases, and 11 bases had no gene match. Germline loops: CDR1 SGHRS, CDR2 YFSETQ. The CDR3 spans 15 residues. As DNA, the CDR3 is TGCGCCAGCAGCCCGTCCCAGCGGGAGTGGGACGAGCAGTACTTC. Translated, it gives CASSPSQREWDEQYF.

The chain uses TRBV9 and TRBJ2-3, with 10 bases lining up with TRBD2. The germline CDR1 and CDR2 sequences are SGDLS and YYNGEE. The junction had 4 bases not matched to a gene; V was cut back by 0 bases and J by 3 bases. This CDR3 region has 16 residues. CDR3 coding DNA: TGTGCCAGCAGCGTAGGGTCTAGCGGGGGAACAGATACGCAGTATTTT. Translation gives CASSVGSSGGTDTQYF.

The CDR3, as DNA: TGTGCCAGAAGCTCATACCCCGGGACAGCGAACACTGAAGCTTTCTTT. It yields the protein CARSSYPGTANTEAFF. This sequence joins TRBV5-3 and TRBJ1-1; 7 bases are shared with TRBD1. TRBV5-3 counts as an open reading frame of uncertain function. Trimming at V came to 3 bases and at J to 1 base, leaving 9 bases not matched to a gene. The CDR3 covers 16 residues.

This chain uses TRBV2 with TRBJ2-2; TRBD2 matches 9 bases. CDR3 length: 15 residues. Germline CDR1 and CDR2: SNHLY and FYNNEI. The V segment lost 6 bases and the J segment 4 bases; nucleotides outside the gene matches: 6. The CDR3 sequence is CASRMTSGGTGELFF. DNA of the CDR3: TGTGCCAGCAGGATGACTAGCGGAGGCACCGGGGAGCTGTTTTTT.

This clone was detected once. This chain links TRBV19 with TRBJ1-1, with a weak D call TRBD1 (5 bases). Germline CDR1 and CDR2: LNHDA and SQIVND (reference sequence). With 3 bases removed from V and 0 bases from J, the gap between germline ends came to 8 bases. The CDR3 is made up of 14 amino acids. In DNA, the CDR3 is TGTGCCAGTAGTATCCGGGGGATGAACACTGAAGCTTTCTTT. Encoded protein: CASSIRGMNTEAFF.